This TCR beta chain stems from a study of human T cells and chemical hapten exposure. This CDR3 region has 13 residues. Germline V gene sequence: CDR1 WNHNN, CDR2 SYGVQD (reference sequence). V trimming: 4 bases; J trimming: 5 bases; junction bases outside the gene matches: 2. It was unfractionated whole blood from which total RNA was extracted. TCRdb re-called the 5' RACE reads through MiXCR, storing one row per CDR3 protein. The sample lists roughly 110,000 distinct CDR3 sequences, approximately 20% occurring once. The J gene is TRBJ2-3, the V gene TRBV10-1; 8 bases are shared with TRBD1. This sequence originates from a human donor in good health. The CDR3 reads CASSVQGGDTQYF. CDR3 sequence (DNA): TGCGCCAGCAGTGTACAGGGGGGAGATACGCAGTATTTT.